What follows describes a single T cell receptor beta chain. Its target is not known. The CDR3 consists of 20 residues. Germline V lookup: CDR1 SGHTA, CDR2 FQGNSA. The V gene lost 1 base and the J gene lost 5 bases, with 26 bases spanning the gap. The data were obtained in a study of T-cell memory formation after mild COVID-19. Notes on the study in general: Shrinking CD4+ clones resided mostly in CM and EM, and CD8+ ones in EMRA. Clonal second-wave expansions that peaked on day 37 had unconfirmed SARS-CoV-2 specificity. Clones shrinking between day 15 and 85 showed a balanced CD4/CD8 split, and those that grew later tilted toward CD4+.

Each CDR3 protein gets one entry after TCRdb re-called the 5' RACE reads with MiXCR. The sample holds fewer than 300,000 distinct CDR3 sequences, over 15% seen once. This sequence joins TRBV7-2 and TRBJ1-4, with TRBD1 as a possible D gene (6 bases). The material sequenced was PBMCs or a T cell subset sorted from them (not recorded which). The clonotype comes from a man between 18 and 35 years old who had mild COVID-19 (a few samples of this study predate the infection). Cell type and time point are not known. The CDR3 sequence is CASSLGLGASTNSLNEKLFF. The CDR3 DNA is TGTGCCAGCAGCTTAGGTCTGGGGGCCTCGACTAACTCGTTAAATGAAAAACTGTTTTTT. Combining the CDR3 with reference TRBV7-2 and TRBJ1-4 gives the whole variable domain GAGVSQSPSNKVTEKGKDVELRCDPISGHTALYWYRQSLGQGLEFLIYFQGNSAPDKSGLPSDRFSAERTGGSVSTLTIQRTQQEDSAVYLCASSLGLGASTNSLNEKLFFGSGTQLSVL.